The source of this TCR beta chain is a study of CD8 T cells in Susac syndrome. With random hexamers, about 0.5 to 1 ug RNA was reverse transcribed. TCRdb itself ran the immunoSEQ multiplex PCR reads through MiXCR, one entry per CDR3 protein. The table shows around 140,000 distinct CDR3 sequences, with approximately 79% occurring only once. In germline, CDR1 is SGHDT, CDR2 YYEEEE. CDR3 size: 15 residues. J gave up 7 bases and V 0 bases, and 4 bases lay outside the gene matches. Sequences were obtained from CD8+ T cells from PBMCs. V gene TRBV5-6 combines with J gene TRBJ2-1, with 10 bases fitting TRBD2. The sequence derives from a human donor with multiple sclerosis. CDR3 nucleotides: TGTGCCAGCAGCTTGGGGGGACTAGCGAGGAATGAGCAGTTCTTC. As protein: CASSLGGLARNEQFF. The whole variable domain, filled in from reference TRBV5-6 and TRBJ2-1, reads DAGVTQSPTHLIKTRGQQVTLRCSPKSGHDTVSWYQQALGQGPQFIFQYYEEEERQRGNFPDRFSGHQFPNYSSELNVNALLLGDSALYLCASSLGGLARNEQFFGPGTRLTVL.